The 30 T cell receptor beta chains given below trace back to one sample, sequenced in a study of cytomegalovirus exposure and HLA in healthy donors. A multiplex PCR was run with 60 Vbeta primers and 13 Jbeta primers. Only in-frame clones appear in the TCRdb table, and some are missing; sequencing was by immunoSEQ multiplex PCR. The sample has around 130,000 clones, about four fifths seen once. Sample: PBMCs. The source is a man between 18 and 29 years old in good health and CMV-seronegative.

This clone was counted a few times. The CDR3 loop is CASSVSSGGLTDTQYF. In DNA form, the CDR3 reads TGTGCCAGCAGCGTTTCTAGCGGGGGACTTACAGATACGCAGTATTTT. The chain is built from TRBV9 and TRBJ2-3; TRBD2 matches 10 bases. CDR1 is SGDLS, CDR2 YYNGEE, per germline. This CDR3 region has 16 residues. V lost 2 bases, J lost 3 bases, and 6 bases stayed unmatched.

The chain recombines TRBV6-5 with TRBJ1-5; a weak D match, TRBD1 (5 bases). Germline V gives CDR1 MNHEY, CDR2 SVGAGI. The V end was cut by 7 bases, the J end by 6 bases, with 19 bases between. This CDR3 has 15 residues. The CDR3 is CASTPGGRHGQPQHF. The CDR3 DNA follows: TGTGCCAGCACCCCCGGGGGTAGGCACGGTCAGCCCCAGCATTTT.

In its sample, this clone was seen a few times. This chain uses TRBV7-6 with TRBJ1-1; D is unresolved. Germline V gene lookup returns CDR1 SGHVS and CDR2 FNYEAQ. V dropped 5 bases and J dropped 5 bases, with 15 bases sitting between them. The CDR3 covers 14 residues. CDR3 sequence: CASSPRTARTEAFF. The CDR3 DNA follows: TGTGCCAGCAGCCCTCGGACTGCTCGGACTGAAGCTTTCTTT. The full variable domain, rest sourced from reference TRBV7-6 and TRBJ1-1, is GAGVSQSPRYKVTKRGQDVALRCDPISGHVSLYWYRQALGQGPEFLTYFNYEAQQDKSGLPNDRFSAERPEGSISTLTIQRTEQRDSAMYRCASSPRTARTEAFFGQGTRLTVV.

The gene calls are TRBV19 and TRBJ2-7, with D hard to call. The CDR3 extends over 15 amino acids. Germline V lookup: CDR1 LNHDA, CDR2 SQIVND (reference sequence). Deletions cut 2 bases from V and 6 bases from J, with 17 bases between. Here the CDR3 reads CASSITTKVASEQYF. The DNA of the CDR3 is TGTGCCAGTAGTATAACGACAAAGGTTGCGTCCGAGCAGTACTTC.

The chain recombines TRBV6-5 with TRBJ1-4, with TRBD1 matching 10 bases. Germline values: CDR1 MNHEY, CDR2 SVGAGI. The CDR3 runs to 13 residues. Trimming at V came to 4 bases and at J to 8 bases, leaving 1 base not matched to a gene. CDR3 DNA sequence: TGTGCCAGCAGTTGGACAGGGGGGGAAAAACTGTTTTTT. Its protein is CASSWTGGEKLFF.

The chain couples TRBV27 to TRBJ2-3, with 8 bases fitting TRBD2. In germline, CDR1 is MNHEY, CDR2 SMNVEV (reference sequence). The CDR3 loop spans 16 amino acids. V trimming: 5 bases; J trimming: 6 bases; junction bases outside the gene matches: 13. Here the CDR3 DNA reads TGTGCCAGCAGTATACTGACTAGCGTGGGGTCGGATACGCAGTATTTT. Protein product: CASSILTSVGSDTQYF.

This chain's CDR3 is CASSSVGQAYNSPLHF. The CDR3 DNA reads TGTGCCAGCAGCTCCGTGGGACAGGCCTATAATTCACCCCTCCACTTT. The chain employs TRBV5-4 and TRBJ1-6; 8 bases fit TRBD1. The CDR3 has 16 amino acids. The V segment lost 3 bases and the J segment 2 bases; nucleotides outside the gene matches: 4. In germline, CDR1 is SGHNT, CDR2 YYREEE (reference sequence).

The chain carries TRBV5-6 and TRBJ1-5; D not certain. CDR3 size: 16 residues. The V end was cut by 1 base, the J end by 1 base, with 12 bases between. The germline gives CDR1 SGHDT, CDR2 YYEEEE. This CDR3 is CASSLRGTWSNQPQHF. The CDR3 nucleotides are TGTGCCAGCAGCTTGCGGGGAACTTGGAGCAATCAGCCCCAGCATTTT.

The gene calls are TRBV10-3 and TRBJ2-7, with a possible D match to TRBD1 (6 bases). The germline gives CDR1 ENHRY, CDR2 SYGVKD. The CDR3 spans 13 residues. Trimming stripped 3 bases from V and 2 bases from J, with 8 bases between. The CDR3 coding sequence is TGTGCCATCAGTGACGACAGGACCTACGAGCAGTACTTC. Translation: CAISDDRTYEQYF.

This clone has only one observation. The chain employs TRBV5-1 and TRBJ2-1; D is perhaps TRBD1 (6 bases). Trimming took off 4 bases at V and 3 bases at J, with 17 bases between the two ends. The CDR3 has 16 residues. Germline V gene lookup returns CDR1 SGHRS and CDR2 YFSETQ. CDR3 in amino acids: CASSLTTGSRYNEQFF. The CDR3, as DNA: TGCGCCAGCAGCCTGACCACAGGGAGCCGCTACAATGAGCAGTTCTTC.

The rearrangement links TRBV5-6 to TRBJ2-3, with a tentative D call TRBD2 (6 bases). CDR3 size: 17 residues. V lost 4 bases to trimming and J lost 2 bases, with 20 bases between them. The germline gives CDR1 SGHDT, CDR2 YYEEEE. This CDR3 is CASSPNRGNVLTDTQYF. As DNA, the CDR3 is TGTGCCAGCAGCCCCAACCGGGGGAACGTTCTCACAGATACGCAGTATTTT.

V is TRBV6-5 and J is TRBJ2-7; 7 nucleotides line up with TRBD1. The CDR3 is 14 residues long. Germline CDR1 MNHEY, CDR2 SVGAGI. V shed 5 bases, J shed 2 bases, and the junction held 6 bases outside the gene matches. CDR3 amino acids: CASSDTGTAYEQYF. The CDR3 DNA reads TGTGCCAGCAGTGACACCGGGACAGCCTACGAGCAGTACTTC.

The V and J genes are TRBV9 and TRBJ2-7; TRBD2 might be the D (5 bases). Germline CDR1 and CDR2: SGDLS and YYNGEE. V shed 2 bases and J shed 6 bases, with 12 bases lying between them. This CDR3 spans 13 amino acids. CDR3 DNA sequence: TGTGCCAGCAGCGTCTTAGGCGAGGGCGAGCAGTACTTC. This translates into CASSVLGEGEQYF.

The J gene is TRBJ1-6, the V gene TRBV28, with TRBD1 matching over 7 bases. Germline trimming cut 5 bases from V and 7 bases from J; bases unmatched to any gene: 11. This CDR3 has 16 residues. Germline CDR1 is MDHEN and CDR2 is SYDVKM. The CDR3 DNA reads as TGTGCCAGCAGTCCAGCCTCGGGACAGAAGAATTCACCCCTCCACTTT. Encoded protein: CASSPASGQKNSPLHF.

This clone came up once. Other DNA sequences from this sample encode an identical CDR3 as well. The CDR3 sequence: CASSLGGGSYNEQFF. In nucleotides, the CDR3 is TGCGCCAGCAGCTTGGGGGGGGGCTCCTACAATGAGCAGTTCTTC. This chain links TRBV5-1 with TRBJ2-1; TRBD2 matches at 7 bases. This CDR3 is 15 amino acids long. Per germline, CDR1 SGHRS and CDR2 YFSETQ. With 0 bases clipped from V and 0 bases from J, the junction kept 0 bases outside the gene matches. Full variable domain (missing parts from reference TRBV5-1 and TRBJ2-1): KAGVTQTPRYLIKTRGQQVTLSCSPISGHRSVSWYQQTPGQGLQFLFEYFSETQRNKGNFPGRFSGRQFSNSRSEMNVSTLELGDSALYLCASSLGGGSYNEQFFGPGTRLTVL.

This chain connects TRBV11-2 to TRBJ2-2, with D hard to call. The CDR3 extends over 15 amino acids. CDR1 and CDR2 (germline): SGHAT, FQNNGV. V shed 3 bases and J shed 1 base, with 9 bases lying between them. The CDR3 nucleotides read TGTGCCAGCAGCTTCCATGGCCAGAACACCGGGGAGCTGTTTTTT. This sequence encodes CASSFHGQNTGELFF.

This chain uses TRBV7-8 with TRBJ1-1; D gene unclear. The CDR3 is made up of 14 amino acids. Deletions cut 2 bases from V and 3 bases from J, with 10 bases between. Looked up from germline, CDR1 is SGHVS and CDR2 is FQNEAQ. The CDR3 region is CASSLRRQDTEAFF. CDR3 bases: TGTGCCAGCAGCTTACGACGTCAGGACACTGAAGCTTTCTTT.

V usage is TRBV19 and J usage is TRBJ1-5; D is uncertain. The ends were cut back, 7 bases at V and 1 base at J, with 14 bases in the middle. This CDR3 is 15 amino acids long. CDR1 LNHDA and CDR2 SQIVND come from the germline V gene (reference sequence). CDR3 bases: TGTGCCAGTACCCTCTCCCCACAAAGCAATCAGCCCCAGCATTTT. The encoded protein is CASTLSPQSNQPQHF.

This clone has just one count. The chain joins TRBV7-9 to TRBJ1-1; no definite D call. CDR3 length: 11 amino acids. V was clipped by 5 bases and J by 5 bases, with 6 bases between them. Germline V gene data show CDR1 as SEHNR and CDR2 as FQNEAQ (reference sequence). CDR3 protein: CASSAGTEAFF. The CDR3 DNA follows: TGTGCCAGCAGCGCCGGGACTGAAGCTTTCTTT.

The V call is TRBV13, the J call TRBJ2-3; the D gene is possibly TRBD1 (6 bases). The CDR3 is made up of 15 amino acids. Trimming left V 0 bases short and J 4 bases short, with 11 bases between. Germline loops: CDR1 PRHDT, CDR2 FYEKMQ (reference sequence). The CDR3 sequence: CASSLGQGRADTQYF. CDR3 DNA: TGTGCCAGCAGCTTAGGACAGGGCAGGGCAGATACGCAGTATTTT. The whole variable domain, remainder taken from reference TRBV13 and TRBJ2-3, is AAGVIQSPRHLIKEKRETATLKCYPIPRHDTVYWYQQGPGQDPQFLISFYEKMQSDKGSIPDRFSAQQFSDYHSELNMSSLELGDSALYFCASSLGQGRADTQYFGPGTRLTVL.

This clone has more than one count but fewer than ten. The V gene is TRBV5-1, the J gene TRBJ2-1; 11 bases fit TRBD2. Looked up from germline, CDR1 is SGHRS and CDR2 is YFSETQ. The CDR3 is 15 residues long. Losses at the gene ends were 0 bases for V and 5 bases for J; bases not matched to a gene: 1. CDR3 coding DNA: TGCGCCAGCAGCTTGGTAGCGGGGGGGCACAATGAGCAGTTCTTC. Translating gives CASSLVAGGHNEQFF. Looking up the rest from reference TRBV5-1 and TRBJ2-1 gives the full variable domain: KAGVTQTPRYLIKTRGQQVTLSCSPISGHRSVSWYQQTPGQGLQFLFEYFSETQRNKGNFPGRFSGRQFSNSRSEMNVSTLELGDSALYLCASSLVAGGHNEQFFGPGTRLTVL.

V usage is TRBV7-2 and J usage is TRBJ2-3, with 9 bases aligning to TRBD2. Germline V gene data show CDR1 as SGHTA and CDR2 as FQGNSA. This CDR3 has 18 residues. V dropped 0 bases and J dropped 4; count of bases not matched to a gene: 11. The CDR3 spells CASSLAGRGGINADTQYF. In DNA form, the CDR3 reads TGTGCCAGCAGCTTAGCTGGGCGGGGGGGCATTAACGCAGATACGCAGTATTTT.

The rearrangement uses TRBV30 and TRBJ1-3, with D unclear. The CDR3 length is 16 residues. Germline loops: CDR1 GTSNPN, CDR2 SVGIG (reference sequence). V dropped 3 bases and J dropped 2 bases, with 17 bases sitting between them. The CDR3 nucleotides read TGTGCCTGGAGCGCAATACAGATAAATACTGGAAACACCATATATTTT. The encoded protein is CAWSAIQINTGNTIYF.

The sample holds one count of this clone. The gene calls are TRBV7-8 and TRBJ1-1; D possibly corresponds to TRBD1 (6 bases). This CDR3 is built from 15 residues. V was trimmed by 2 bases and J by 0 bases, leaving 10 bases between them. Germline-derived CDR1 and CDR2 are SGHVS and FQNEAQ. The CDR3 DNA reads as TGTGCCAGCAGCTTACACAGGGAAATGAACACTGAAGCTTTCTTT. This translates into CASSLHREMNTEAFF. The full variable domain, with the rest looked up from reference TRBV7-8 and TRBJ1-1, is GAGVSQSPRYKVAKRGQDVALRCDPISGHVSLFWYQQALGQGPEFLTYFQNEAQLDKSGLPSDRFFAERPEGSVSTLKIQRTQQEDSAVYLCASSLHREMNTEAFFGQGTRLTVV.

The chain carries TRBV28 and TRBJ2-7; 7 nucleotides agree with TRBD1. Unmatched junction bases numbered 13, after V lost 5 bases and J lost 3 bases. The CDR3 extends over 16 amino acids. The germline V gene has CDR1 MDHEN and CDR2 SYDVKM. This chain's CDR3 is CASSTTLRTGVYEQYF. DNA for the CDR3: TGTGCCAGCAGTACTACCCTCCGGACAGGCGTCTACGAGCAGTACTTC.

V gene TRBV7-9 combines with J gene TRBJ1-6; the match to TRBD1 covers 8 bases. The CDR3 totals 15 residues. Looked up from germline, CDR1 is SEHNR and CDR2 is FQNEAQ (reference sequence). V shed 7 bases, J shed 13 bases, and the junction held 15 bases outside the gene matches. The CDR3 sequence: CASTPERQGLSPLHF. The CDR3 nucleotides read TGTGCCAGCACCCCCGAGAGACAGGGGCTTTCCCCCCTCCACTTT.

A few counts support this clone. This chain connects TRBV6-5 to TRBJ1-1; tentatively, D is TRBD1 (5 bases). CDR3 length equals 12 residues. Germline V gene sequence: CDR1 MNHEY, CDR2 SVGAGI. The ends were cut back, 5 bases at V and 11 bases at J, with 15 bases in the middle. The CDR3 sequence: CASSNRGFGAFF. The CDR3 DNA is TGTGCCAGCAGTAACCGGGGGTTCGGGGCTTTCTTT.

The V call is TRBV10-3, the J call TRBJ1-1; 9 nucleotides align to TRBD1. J was trimmed by 2 bases and V by 7 bases; bases with no gene match: 14. This CDR3 is 17 amino acids long. From germline, CDR1 is ENHRY and CDR2 SYGVKD. In DNA, the CDR3 is TGTGCCATCACCAGCACGATAAGGACAGGGGACAACACTGAAGCTTTCTTT. Its translation: CAITSTIRTGDNTEAFF.

V gene TRBV6-5 combines with J gene TRBJ2-7, with TRBD2 matching 11 bases. This CDR3 contains 15 residues. Per the germline V gene, CDR1 is MNHEY and CDR2 is SVGAGI. Unmatched junction bases numbered 14, after V lost 9 bases and J lost 7 bases. This CDR3 is CASREIAGGRNEQYF. The CDR3 DNA sequence: TGTGCCAGTCGGGAAATAGCGGGGGGGCGGAATGAGCAGTACTTC.

The V and J genes are TRBV19 and TRBJ2-2; the D is unclear. V lost 3 bases and J lost 1, with 6 bases in between. There are 14 residues in the CDR3. Germline loops: CDR1 LNHDA, CDR2 SQIVND (reference sequence). The CDR3 here is CASSIAENTGELFF. The CDR3 nucleotides read TGTGCCAGTAGTATCGCAGAGAACACCGGGGAGCTGTTTTTT.